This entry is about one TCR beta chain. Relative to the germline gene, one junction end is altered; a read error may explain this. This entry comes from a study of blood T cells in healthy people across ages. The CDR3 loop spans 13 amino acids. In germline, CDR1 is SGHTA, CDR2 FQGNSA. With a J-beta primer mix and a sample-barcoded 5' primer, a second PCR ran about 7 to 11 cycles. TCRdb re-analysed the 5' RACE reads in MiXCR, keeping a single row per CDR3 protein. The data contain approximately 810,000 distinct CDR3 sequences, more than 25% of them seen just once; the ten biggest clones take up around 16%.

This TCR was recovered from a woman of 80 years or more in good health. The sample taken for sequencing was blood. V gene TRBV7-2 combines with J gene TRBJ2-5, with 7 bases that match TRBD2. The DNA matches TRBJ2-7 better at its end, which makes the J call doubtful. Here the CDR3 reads CASSPRGVREQYF. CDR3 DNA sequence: TGTGCTAGCAGCCCACGGGGGGTCCGCGAGCAGTACTTC.